This passage covers 30 T cell receptor beta chains from one sample sequenced in a study of cytomegalovirus exposure and HLA in healthy donors. It was with 60 Vbeta and 13 Jbeta primers that the PCR ran. Repertoires were generated with immunoSEQ multiplex PCR, while TCRdb's copy carries only in-frame clones and drops some. The sample records fewer than 110,000 clones, about 80% being singletons. The sample was PBMCs. Receptors originate from a man between 25 and 39 years old in good health and CMV-seronegative.

The chain carries TRBV7-8 and TRBJ2-2, with TRBD1 as a possible D gene (6 bases). Germline assignment: CDR1 SGHVS and CDR2 FQNEAQ. The CDR3 covers 16 residues. With 5 bases removed from V and 1 base from J, the gap between germline ends came to 14 bases. CDR3 amino acids: CASSPRRDMNTGELFF. For the CDR3, the DNA is TGTGCCAGCAGCCCTCGCCGGGACATGAACACCGGGGAGCTGTTTTTT.

This sequence joins TRBV11-2 and TRBJ2-1; 10 nucleotides align to TRBD1. CDR1 SGHAT and CDR2 FQNNGV come from the germline V gene. The CDR3 is 18 amino acids. V shed 1 base and J 6 bases; nucleotides not matched to a gene: 12. This CDR3 is CASSLVLSVGTGVNEQFF. The CDR3 coding sequence is TGTGCCAGCAGCTTAGTTCTTTCGGTCGGGACAGGGGTCAATGAGCAGTTCTTC.

This clone was observed a single time. The rearrangement links TRBV28 to TRBJ2-2; tentatively, D is TRBD2 (6 bases). Per the germline V gene, CDR1 is MDHEN and CDR2 is SYDVKM. The CDR3 has 14 residues. The V gene lost 5 bases and the J gene lost 8 bases, with 15 bases spanning the gap. The CDR3 DNA is TGTGCCAGCAGTGGCTCGGGACTCCCTGGGGAGCTGTTTTTT. Amino acid sequence: CASSGSGLPGELFF.

This clone was counted only a few times. The chain carries TRBV2 and TRBJ2-5; no clear D gene. The V gene's germline CDR1 is SNHLY and CDR2 FYNNEI. The CDR3 loop spans 12 amino acids. V was pared by 7 bases and J by 1 base, with 7 bases between. The CDR3 loop reads CASTLRQETQYF. For the CDR3, the DNA is TGTGCCAGCACGCTACGCCAAGAGACCCAGTACTTC.

The chain carries TRBV9 and TRBJ2-1; 7 nucleotides line up with TRBD1. V gave up 4 bases and J gave up 8 bases; unmatched junction bases: 15. CDR1 and CDR2 (germline): SGDLS, YYNGEE. This CDR3 is built from 16 residues. The CDR3 loop is CASSSTSTTGSDEQFF. CDR3 coding DNA: TGTGCCAGCAGCTCCACCAGCACGACAGGGTCCGATGAGCAGTTCTTC.

This clone was observed a single time. The chain recombines TRBV30 with TRBJ1-4; 9 nucleotides match TRBD1. The CDR3 spans 14 residues. The germline gives CDR1 GTSNPN, CDR2 SVGIG (reference sequence). V lost 4 bases to trimming and J lost 8 bases; unmatched junction nucleotides: 8. Here the CDR3 reads CAWNQDRGGEKLFF. The CDR3 nucleotides are TGTGCCTGGAATCAGGACAGGGGAGGCGAAAAACTGTTTTTT.

The V and J genes are TRBV5-1 and TRBJ1-1; D not certain. Trimming left V 4 bases short and J 3 bases short, with 16 bases between. The CDR3 extends over 15 amino acids. Germline lookup yields CDR1 SGHRS and CDR2 YFSETQ. DNA for the CDR3: TGCGCCAGCAGCCCTCTTGGCAGGTCCCACACTGAAGCTTTCTTT. Protein sequence: CASSPLGRSHTEAFF.

The rearrangement uses TRBV10-1 and TRBJ2-7; D unclear. The V and J ends lost 0 bases and 3 bases respectively, with 12 bases between them. Germline V gene data show CDR1 as WNHNN and CDR2 as SYGVQD (reference sequence). This CDR3 has 15 amino acids. The CDR3 DNA reads TGCGCCAGCAGTGAGTCGAGGTCGGCTTACTACGAGCAGTACTTC. It encodes CASSESRSAYYEQYF.

The chain links TRBV30 to TRBJ1-1, with TRBD1 matching over 8 bases. Germline assignment: CDR1 GTSNPN and CDR2 SVGIG (reference sequence). This CDR3 spans 14 amino acids. Trimming took 4 bases from V and 0 from J; bases not matched to a gene: 4. CDR3 nucleotide sequence: TGTGCCTGGAATGGACAGGGAATGAACACTGAAGCTTTCTTT. Protein product: CAWNGQGMNTEAFF.

The chain links TRBV10-3 to TRBJ2-7; 15 bases map to TRBD2. The CDR3 is 18 residues long. CDR1 ENHRY and CDR2 SYGVKD come from the germline V gene. The J segment lost 2 bases and the V segment lost 4 bases, leaving 9 bases of the junction unmatched. The CDR3: CAISGRGLAGGATYEQYF. The DNA of the CDR3 is TGTGCCATCAGTGGAAGAGGACTAGCGGGAGGGGCCACCTACGAGCAGTACTTC.

The CDR3 DNA follows: TGTGCCAGCAGCCAAGGGACAGGGTTTGGCTACACCTTC. This codes for CASSQGTGFGYTF. The chain has TRBV4-2 and TRBJ1-2; TRBD1 agrees at 8 bases. Germline CDR1 and CDR2: LGHNA and YNFKEQ. Losses at the gene ends were 1 base for V and 7 bases for J; bases not matched to a gene: 2. The CDR3 contains 13 residues.

The chain links TRBV19 to TRBJ2-5, with 9 bases that match TRBD1. Looked up from germline, CDR1 is LNHDA and CDR2 is SQIVND (reference sequence). After removal of 1 base from V and 4 bases from J, the junction contained 7 bases not matched to a gene. The length of the CDR3 is 16 residues. The CDR3 region is CASSIGPQGAGETQYF. CDR3 nucleotide sequence: TGTGCCAGTAGTATAGGGCCACAGGGGGCTGGAGAGACCCAGTACTTC.

The chain recombines TRBV5-1 with TRBJ2-2; D is undetermined. This CDR3 contains 16 residues. Germline-derived CDR1 and CDR2 are SGHRS and YFSETQ. V was clipped by 4 bases and J by 1 base, with 14 bases between them. The DNA for the CDR3 is TGCGCCAGCAGCGCAGCTGGAGCGATGAACACCGGGGAGCTGTTTTTT. It translates to CASSAAGAMNTGELFF.

The CDR3 bases are TGTGCCAGCTCACTAACCGACTTACAGGGGGCTAGGTCCTACGAGCAGTACTTC. Residues: CASSLTDLQGARSYEQYF. The chain joins TRBV18 to TRBJ2-7; 9 bases align to TRBD1. In germline, CDR1 is KGHSH, CDR2 LQKENI. The V and J ends lost 4 bases and 1 base, in that order; junction bases with no gene match: 14. This CDR3 is 18 amino acids long.

The rearrangement links TRBV5-1 to TRBJ2-7; no clear D. The CDR3 covers 14 residues. CDR1 and CDR2 from the germline V gene are SGHRS and YFSETQ. The V gene lost 4 bases and the J gene lost 0 bases, with 11 bases spanning the gap. CDR3 protein: CASSLNYGSYEQYF. CDR3 coding DNA: TGCGCCAGCAGCCTAAACTACGGCTCCTACGAGCAGTACTTC.

The chain employs TRBV9 and TRBJ2-3; 7 nucleotides line up with TRBD2. The CDR3 is made up of 15 amino acids. Germline lookup yields CDR1 SGDLS and CDR2 YYNGEE. The trim removed 4 bases at V and 4 bases at J, leaving 9 bases unmatched. The CDR3 reads CASSPLGGGPDTQYF. CDR3 DNA sequence: TGTGCCAGCAGCCCCCTCGGGGGAGGGCCAGATACGCAGTATTTT.

The chain joins TRBV18 to TRBJ2-1, with a possible D match to TRBD2 (5 bases). V was pared by 0 bases and J by 4 bases, with 13 bases between. The CDR3 extends over 16 amino acids. Germline CDR1 reads KGHSH; CDR2 reads LQKENI. The CDR3 nucleotides are TGTGCCAGCTCACCACCTGATAGTTGGGAGTACAATGAGCAGTTCTTC. Translation gives CASSPPDSWEYNEQFF.

The chain employs TRBV5-1 and TRBJ2-7; TRBD1 aligns across 11 bases. This CDR3 comprises 16 residues. Germline CDR1 and CDR2: SGHRS and YFSETQ. The J segment lost 6 bases and the V segment lost 4 bases, leaving 12 bases of the junction unmatched. The CDR3 here is CASSPTGTGGQGEQYF. CDR3 DNA sequence: TGCGCCAGCAGCCCCACCGGGACAGGGGGTCAGGGCGAGCAGTACTTC.

The table lists this clone with a count of one. This chain links TRBV7-8 with TRBJ2-7; D is unresolved. Germline-derived CDR1 and CDR2 are SGHVS and FQNEAQ. The CDR3 length is 15 residues. The ends were cut back, 4 bases at V and 3 bases at J, with 16 bases in the middle. The CDR3 nucleotides read TGTGCCAGCAGCTCACTTGGGCATTTCGTCTACGAGCAGTACTTC. It translates to CASSSLGHFVYEQYF. Filled out from reference TRBV7-8 and TRBJ2-7, the complete variable domain reads GAGVSQSPRYKVAKRGQDVALRCDPISGHVSLFWYQQALGQGPEFLTYFQNEAQLDKSGLPSDRFFAERPEGSVSTLKIQRTQQEDSAVYLCASSSLGHFVYEQYFGPGTRLTVT.

The J gene is TRBJ1-5, the V gene TRBV10-3; TRBD1 is a possible D gene (6 bases). This CDR3 has 16 residues. Germline V gene data show CDR1 as ENHRY and CDR2 as SYGVKD. V dropped 3 bases and J dropped 0 bases, with 12 bases sitting between them. Written as DNA, the CDR3 is TGTGCCATCAGTGATGGGACACGAACTAGCAATCAGCCCCAGCATTTT. Translating gives CAISDGTRTSNQPQHF.

This clone was counted a few times. The chain carries TRBV2 and TRBJ1-3, with D uncertain. The ends were cut back, 2 bases at V and 0 bases at J, with 5 bases in the middle. Germline assignment: CDR1 SNHLY and CDR2 FYNNEI. The length of the CDR3 is 14 residues. The DNA for the CDR3 is TGTGCCAGCAGTGAACGAGCCTCTGGAAACACCATATATTTT. This encodes CASSERASGNTIYF.

This chain links TRBV6-1 with TRBJ2-7, with 10 positions matching TRBD2. From germline, CDR1 is MNHNS and CDR2 SASEGT. V gave up 6 bases and J gave up 1 base; unmatched junction bases: 6. This CDR3 spans 15 amino acids. CDR3 DNA: TGTGCCAGCAGGAAACCGGGACTAGCGTCCTACGAGCAGTACTTC. Translating it yields CASRKPGLASYEQYF.

This clone was recorded a few times. The V call is TRBV7-8, the J call TRBJ2-5, with TRBD1 matching 7 bases. This CDR3 is 15 amino acids long. Germline CDR1 is SGHVS and CDR2 is FQNEAQ. Unmatched junction bases numbered 6, after V lost 5 bases and J lost 0 bases. DNA of the CDR3: TGTGCCAGCAGCACGTGGACAGGCGACCAAGAGACCCAGTACTTC. It encodes CASSTWTGDQETQYF.

The chain is built from TRBV30 and TRBJ2-4; 9 bases fit TRBD2. Germline assignment: CDR1 GTSNPN and CDR2 SVGIG (reference sequence). Trimming removed 4 bases from V and 5 bases from J; junction bases left unmatched: 9. The length of the CDR3 is 15 residues. The CDR3 DNA sequence: TGTGCCTGGATGGGGCGGGGGGGCTCCCAAAACATTCAGTACTTC. It yields the protein CAWMGRGGSQNIQYF. The full variable domain, its missing parts supplied by reference TRBV30 and TRBJ2-4, is SQTIHQWPATLVQPVGSPLSLECTVEGTSNPNLYWYRQAAGRGLQLLFYSVGIGQISSEVPQNLSASRPQDRQFILSSKKLLLSDSGFYLCAWMGRGGSQNIQYFGAGTRLSVL.

The table lists this clone with a count of one. The gene calls are TRBV18 and TRBJ2-6; 9 bases line up with TRBD1. This CDR3 has 19 residues. J was trimmed by 0 bases and V by 4 bases; bases with no gene match: 10. Looked up from germline, CDR1 is KGHSH and CDR2 is LQKENI. The CDR3 DNA reads as TGTGCCAGCTCACGAGGACAGGGGCGGTTTAGCTCTGGGGCCAACGTCCTGACTTTC. Translation gives CASSRGQGRFSSGANVLTF.

J is TRBJ2-1 and V is TRBV9, with 10 nucleotides matching TRBD1. Trimming took 3 bases from V and 1 from J; bases not matched to a gene: 4. The length of the CDR3 is 16 residues. Germline lookup yields CDR1 SGDLS and CDR2 YYNGEE. The CDR3 coding sequence is TGTGCCAGCAGCGCAGGACAGGGGGGATCCTACAATGAGCAGTTCTTC. Residues: CASSAGQGGSYNEQFF.

The chain joins TRBV6-5 to TRBJ2-5, with TRBD2 matching 14 bases. After removal of 6 bases from V and 6 bases from J, the junction contained 6 bases not matched to a gene. This CDR3 has 15 residues. Germline-derived CDR1 and CDR2 are MNHEY and SVGAGI. The CDR3, as DNA: TGTGCCAGCAGACCCGGGACTAGCGGGAGTAAGACCCAGTACTTC. Its protein is CASRPGTSGSKTQYF.

The rearrangement links TRBV7-9 to TRBJ2-3, with TRBD2 matching over 8 bases. Losses at the gene ends were 5 bases for V and 2 bases for J; bases not matched to a gene: 3. CDR3 length: 14 amino acids. Germline V gene data show CDR1 as SEHNR and CDR2 as FQNEAQ (reference sequence). The chain's CDR3 is CASSPAGVTDTQYF. CDR3 nucleotide sequence: TGTGCCAGCAGCCCAGCGGGGGTCACAGATACGCAGTATTTT.

The V gene is TRBV21-1, the J gene TRBJ1-5. TRBV21-1 is an annotated pseudogene. CDR3 length: 21 residues. The CDR3, as DNA: TGTGCCAGCAGCAGTCCTTGGTCCAAAGACTTCATTTACTATAGCAATCAGCCCCAGCATTTT. This translates into CASSSPWSKDFIYYSNQPQHF.

V and J are TRBV28 and TRBJ1-2; 10 bases align to TRBD1. Germline CDR1 and CDR2: MDHEN and SYDVKM. V gave up 5 bases and J gave up 7 bases; unmatched junction bases: 10. The CDR3 covers 15 residues. CDR3 sequence reads: CASSPPTGGTIGYTF. DNA for the CDR3: TGTGCCAGCAGTCCTCCGACAGGGGGCACAATTGGCTACACCTTC.